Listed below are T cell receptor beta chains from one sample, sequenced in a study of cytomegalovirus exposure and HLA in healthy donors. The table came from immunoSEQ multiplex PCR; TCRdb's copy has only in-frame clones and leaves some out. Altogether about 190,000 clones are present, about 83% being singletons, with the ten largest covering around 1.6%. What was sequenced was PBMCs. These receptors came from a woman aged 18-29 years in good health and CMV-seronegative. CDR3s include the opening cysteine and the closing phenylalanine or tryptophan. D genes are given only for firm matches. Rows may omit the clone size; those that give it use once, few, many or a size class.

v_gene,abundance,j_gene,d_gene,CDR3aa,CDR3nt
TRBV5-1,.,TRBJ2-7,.,CASSWGGGTGLNEQYF,TGCGCCAGCAGCTGGGGTGGGGGCACAGGTCTTAACGAGCAGTACTTC
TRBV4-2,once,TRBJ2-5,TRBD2,CASSQSSSGGAGETQYF,TGTGCCAGCAGCCAATCGTCTAGCGGGGGAGCAGGAGAGACCCAGTACTTC
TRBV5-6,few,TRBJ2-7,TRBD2,CASSLGLAEYEQYF,TGTGCCAGCAGCTTGGGGCTAGCGGAGTACGAGCAGTACTTC
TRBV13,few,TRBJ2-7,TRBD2,CASSSRTSGYEQYF,TGTGCCAGCAGCTCCCGGACTAGCGGCTACGAGCAGTACTTC
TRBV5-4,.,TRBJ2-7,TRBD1,CASTGTGVGEQYF,TGTGCCAGCACCGGGACAGGGGTAGGCGAGCAGTACTTC
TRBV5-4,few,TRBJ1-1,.,CASSFQGRSTEAFF,TGTGCCAGCAGCTTTCAGGGGCGCTCCACTGAAGCTTTCTTT
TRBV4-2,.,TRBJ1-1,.,CASSQDGINTEAFF,TGTGCCAGCAGCCAAGACGGGATAAACACTGAAGCTTTCTTT
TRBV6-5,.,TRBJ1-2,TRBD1,CASRNRDRGYYGYTF,TGTGCCAGCAGAAACCGGGACAGGGGATACTATGGCTACACCTTC
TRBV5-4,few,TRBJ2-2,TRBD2,CASSAGLAGVMGELFF,TGTGCCAGCAGCGCGGGACTAGCGGGAGTGATGGGGGAGCTGTTTTTT
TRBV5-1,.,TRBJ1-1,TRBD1,CASSLKWGQGDTEAFF,TGCGCCAGCAGCTTGAAGTGGGGACAGGGGGACACTGAAGCTTTCTTT
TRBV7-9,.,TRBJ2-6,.,CASSLGGSGANVLTF,TGTGCCAGCAGTCTAGGGGGCTCTGGGGCCAACGTCCTGACTTTC
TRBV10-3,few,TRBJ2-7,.,CAIMGLPYEQYF,TGTGCCATCATGGGACTGCCCTACGAGCAGTACTTC
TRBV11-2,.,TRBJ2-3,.,CASSPFRDTTDTQYF,TGTGCCAGCAGCCCCTTTAGGGACACCACAGATACGCAGTATTTT
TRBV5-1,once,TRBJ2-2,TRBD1,CASSLGTLGTGRNGELFF,TGCGCCAGCAGCTTGGGTACTTTGGGGACAGGGAGGAACGGGGAGCTGTTTTTT
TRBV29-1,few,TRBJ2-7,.,CSVEDRASYEQYF,TGCAGCGTTGAAGACAGGGCCTCCTACGAGCAGTACTTC
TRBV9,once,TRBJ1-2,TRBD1,CASYSTGANYGYTF,TGTGCCAGCTACTCAACAGGGGCAAACTATGGCTACACCTTC
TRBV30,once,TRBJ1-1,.,CAWKPSRDTEAFF,TGTGCCTGGAAGCCTTCCAGGGACACTGAAGCTTTCTTT
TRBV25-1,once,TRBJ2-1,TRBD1,CASREGQGAGEQFF,TGTGCCAGCAGGGAGGGGCAGGGGGCGGGTGAGCAGTTCTTC
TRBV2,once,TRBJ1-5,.,CASRKDRNTREQPQHF,TGTGCCAGCAGGAAAGACAGGAACACCAGGGAGCAGCCCCAGCATTTT
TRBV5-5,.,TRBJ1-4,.,CASSLVSRRGAANEKLFF,TGTGCCAGCAGCTTGGTCTCTCGGCGGGGGGCTGCTAATGAAAAACTGTTTTTT
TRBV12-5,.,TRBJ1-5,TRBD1,CASGTGQATLGPQHF,TGTGCTAGTGGTACCGGACAGGCGACCCTGGGGCCCCAGCATTTT
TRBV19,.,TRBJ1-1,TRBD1,CALRVTGGRTEAFF,TGTGCCCTCCGGGTAACAGGGGGACGAACTGAAGCTTTCTTT
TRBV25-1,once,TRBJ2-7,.,CASSPRMGLINEQYF,TGTGCCAGCAGCCCAAGAATGGGGCTTATCAACGAGCAGTACTTC
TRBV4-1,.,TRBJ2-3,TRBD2,CASSPLAVSTDTQYF,TGCGCCAGCAGCCCACTAGCGGTTAGCACAGATACGCAGTATTTT
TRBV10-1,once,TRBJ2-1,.,CASSVKRLLSSYNEQFF,TGCGCCAGCAGTGTAAAGCGTCTTTTGAGCTCCTACAATGAGCAGTTCTTC
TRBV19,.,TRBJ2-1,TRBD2,CASSLSGKGDNEQFF,TGTGCCAGTAGTCTTAGCGGGAAAGGGGACAATGAGCAGTTCTTC
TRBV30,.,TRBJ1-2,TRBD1,CARRQGLDYGYTF,TGTGCCCGGAGACAGGGGCTTGACTATGGCTACACCTTC
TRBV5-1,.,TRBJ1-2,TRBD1,CASSLGDRNYGYTF,TGCGCCAGCAGCTTGGGGGACAGAAACTATGGCTACACCTTC
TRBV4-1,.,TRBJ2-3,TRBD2,CASSPPERGRTDTQYF,TGCGCCAGCAGCCCCCCCGAGCGGGGCCGCACAGATACGCAGTATTTT
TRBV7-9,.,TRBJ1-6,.,CASSLHTDNSPLHF,TGTGCCAGCAGCTTACATACGGATAATTCACCCCTCCACTTT
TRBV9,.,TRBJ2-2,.,CASSVNYGELFF,TGTGCCAGCAGCGTAAACTACGGGGAGCTGTTTTTT
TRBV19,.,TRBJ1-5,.,CASSISSGTGYQPQHF,TGTGCCAGTAGTATATCGTCGGGAACAGGGTATCAGCCCCAGCATTTT
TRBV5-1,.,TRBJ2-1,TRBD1,CASSPSGAQGANEQFF,TGCGCCAGCAGCCCATCCGGGGCCCAGGGGGCCAATGAGCAGTTCTTC
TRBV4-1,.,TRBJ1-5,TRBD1,CASRKQGAGQPQHF,TGCGCCAGCAGGAAACAGGGGGCGGGTCAGCCCCAGCATTTT
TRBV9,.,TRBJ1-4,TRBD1,CASSVATGTGSEKLFF,TGTGCCAGCAGCGTAGCTACAGGGACAGGGTCCGAAAAACTGTTTTTT
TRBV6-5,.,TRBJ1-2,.,CASSYGRDYGYTF,TGTGCCAGCAGTTACGGGCGTGACTATGGCTACACCTTC